These 5 T cell receptor beta chains were sequenced from one sample in a study of T cell repertoires in cytomegalovirus infection. TCRdb called the reads again in MiXCR, with one record for every CDR3 protein. The table has about 24,000 distinct CDR3 sequences, about 22% seen once. Antigens for these TCRs are unknown. The starting material was CD8+ T cells from cultured PBMCs, obtained from culture after CMV antigen stimulation. The source of these receptors is a human donor in good health (CMV status not recorded). Some clones in this sample may be carry-over from other donors' samples.

The CDR3: CASSYKSFYYNEQFF. In nucleotides, the CDR3 is TGTGCCAGCAGTTATAAAAGCTTCTACTACAATGAGCAGTTCTTC. The genes are TRBV6-2 or TRBV6-3 and TRBJ2-1; D remains ambiguous. Germline loops: CDR1 MNHEY, CDR2 SVGEGT. Trimming stripped 3 bases from V and 3 bases from J, with 12 bases between. The CDR3 runs to 15 residues.

V usage is TRBV6-2 or TRBV6-3 and J usage is TRBJ1-5; 9 bases align to TRBD1. CDR1 is MNHEY, CDR2 SVGEGT, per germline. The CDR3 sequence is 12 residues long. The V gene end was trimmed by 6 bases and the J gene end by 15 bases; junction bases not matched to a gene: 9. The CDR3 DNA sequence: TGTGCCAGCAGCCTCGGATTGGGACAGGGGCATTTT. Translating it yields CASSLGLGQGHF.

The chain joins TRBV4-3 to TRBJ1-1, with 11 bases lining up with TRBD1. Germline CDR1 is LGHNA and CDR2 is YSLEER. V trimming: 0 bases; J trimming: 7 bases; junction bases outside the gene matches: 7. The CDR3 runs 16 residues. The CDR3 sequence is CASSQEAGTGGSEAFF. The DNA of the CDR3 is TGCGCCAGCAGCCAAGAAGCCGGGACAGGGGGTAGTGAAGCTTTCTTT.

The gene calls are TRBV28 and TRBJ2-3; the match to TRBD2 covers 11 bases. Trimming at V came to 6 bases and at J to 4 bases, leaving 6 bases not matched to a gene. The germline gives CDR1 MDHEN, CDR2 SYDVKM. The CDR3 totals 15 residues. The CDR3 DNA reads TGTGCCAGCAGCCCGGCGGGACTAGCGGCAGATACGCAGTATTTT. Its translation is CASSPAGLAADTQYF.

This clonotype came up a few times. The chain joins TRBV7-2 to TRBJ2-7; a weak D match, TRBD2 (6 bases). V was cut by 1 base and J by 5 bases, with 27 bases left in between. This CDR3 has 19 amino acids. Germline lookup yields CDR1 SGHTA and CDR2 FQGNSA. CDR3 DNA sequence: TGTGCCAGCAGCTTAGTCTTTATTGGGTCTGGCGGGGCGGGAAACGAGCAGTACTTC. Protein sequence: CASSLVFIGSGGAGNEQYF.